The entry that follows covers one T cell receptor (beta chain) sequence. It lacks a known antigen. It has no much larger one-base neighbor in the sample; base qualities were not kept. This record comes from a study of tumor-infiltrating T cells and Merkel cell polyomavirus (dated by TCRdb to 2016 to 2017). Regarding the research as a whole: In Merkel cell carcinoma patients, the study examined CD8+ T cells specific for the Merkel cell polyomavirus KLL epitope. Patients presented at varying disease stages and were followed for a median of around 2.7 years, with a range of 1. Varied, non-standardized therapies, including chemotherapy, radiation and immunotherapies, were received by the patients. TRB sequencing covered KLL-tetramer-sorted cells from blood or tumor-infiltrating lymphocytes in 14 samples, plus 12 matched whole-tumor samples. Most whole-tumor samples were 25-micron curls cut from formalin-fixed, paraffin-embedded tissue blocks. In the whole study, one tumor sample was a frozen nodal tumor digest, and another tumor sample was a flash-frozen core biopsy of a metastasis. The investigation overall reported the following: A higher intratumoral fraction of KLL-specific T cells (1.9-18% versus about 0-0.14%) was associated with significantly improved MCC-specific survival. A significant MCC-specific survival advantage (P = 0.0051) was associated with tumors having more unique KLL-specific clonotypes (about 5-108 vs 0-3). The small sample size of the study (n of about twelve patients) is a limitation. KLL-specific TRB repertoires were diverse and largely private, with only one public clonotype among a few hundred unique sequences, shared by two patients. Because only a single viral epitope was studied, T cells directed against other Merkel cell polyomavirus epitopes were not captured.

The library was obtained by the immunoSEQ multiplex PCR assay. Genomic DNA extraction, TRB sequencing and normalization were performed by Adaptive Biotechnologies (Seattle, WA). From the authors' description of their analysis: Clonality was computed as one minus Shannon entropy of productive TRB sequences normalized by log2 of unique productive sequences. KLL-specific clonotypes in tumors were identified by matching TCRbeta CDR3 amino acid sequences with those from each patient's tetramer-sorted sample. Imported from immuneACCESS, the table was reduced by TCRdb to in-frame sequences with V and J called. These copies leave out some clones; in studies compared against another copy, an unresolved V gene accounts for under half, and the cause of the remainder is not known. V and J calls and clone size are copied from that table; D and trimming were computed from the DNA. This sample has 850 to 1,000 clones in its table, and 85% to 90% of those were observed once. 12% of the sample is taken by the ten largest.

Robust positive staining for Merkel cell polyomavirus Large T antigen was observed by immunohistochemistry in the tumors of all patients. The study included about eleven Merkel cell carcinoma patients who had robust KLL-tetramer+ populations, above 0.04% of CD8+ T cells, in blood and/or cultured TIL. Every patient was Caucasian, and patient ages ranged from roughly 50 to 85 years, with a median of 65 years. Lymph node tumors were analyzed for patients with unknown primaries who presented with nodal disease, or when there was not enough primary tissue. From the cysteine up to the phenylalanine, the CDR3 has a length of 14 residues. The DNA shown is the 42-base CDR3, in frame from base 1. Reading the germline V gene (reference sequence) gives CDR1 LNHNV and CDR2 YYDKDF. Relative to germline, V is 3 bases shorter and J is 4 bases shorter, with 12 bases between their ends.

The chain couples TRBV15 to TRBJ1-2; TRBD1 might be the D gene, on 5 matching bases. The TCR sequence derives from a woman between 70 and 85 years old with Merkel cell carcinoma. The sequenced sample consisted of lymph node tissue. CDR3 protein: CATSSSAQGYGYTF. The bases are TGTGCCACCAGCAGCAGCGCTCAGGGCTATGGCTACACCTTC.